This entry is about one TCR beta chain. This clone's antigen is unknown. A read error may account for a junction end that differs from germline. Systemically healthy Caucasian individuals from Russia, 39 in total and aged roughly 6 to 95 years, were included as donors. Around 9.9 milliliters of peripheral blood were collected from each donor into EDTA-treated Vacutainer tubes. PBMCs were isolated by Ficoll-Paque density-gradient centrifugation, with at least 7 million obtained per sample. Trizol reagent was used to extract total RNA from the PBMCs, yielding at least 5.5 micrograms per sample. For every donor, an aliquot of PBMCs went through flow cytometry to measure the percentages of naive CD45RAhigh/CD27high T cells. This sample is drawn from a study of blood T cells in healthy people across ages (dated by TCRdb to the mid-2010s). With respect to the entire study: Template switching captured roughly one uniquely barcoded TCR beta cDNA molecule per two T cells in model experiments. The study measured age-related changes in TCR beta repertoire diversity using deep sequencing normalized with unique cDNA molecular identifiers. Donors were grouped into four age groups: young (average 16 years), middle-aged (39), aged (approximately 67) and long-lived (approximately 75). Donors of different ages were randomly distributed across sequencing lanes to avoid experimental bias. The study analyzed two additional independent replicas of 1 million unique cDNA reads from the same blood draw for two donors, one aged 18 to 30 and one aged 80 or older.

The CDR3 runs 15 residues from the cysteine to the phenylalanine. Kept here is only the CDR3 DNA, which spans 45 bases and is read in frame from base 1. The germline V gene provides CDR1 SGDLS and CDR2 YYNGEE. The study at large found these results: The CMV infection status of donors was not known, potentially confounding age-related changes in expanded clonotypes. As age increased, observed TCR beta diversity per million T cells dropped in a roughly linear way, and a significant reduction was already evident by age 40. The long-lived group showed more naive CD4+ T cells, fewer expanded clones and increased TCR diversity than the aged group, suggesting age selection. The percentage of naive T cells measured by flow cytometry correlated strongly with observed TCR beta diversity. Total diversity estimates from one million sequenced T cells were considered lower bounds and underestimates. Bulk unsorted PBMC profiling prevented conclusive comparison of naive and antigen-experienced compartments.

The library was made by 5' RACE. Sequencing instrument: Illumina HiSeq 2500. The second PCR ran for about 6 to 12 cycles and used a J-beta primer mix along with a sample-barcoded 5' primer. A unique molecular identifier was introduced onto each TCR beta cDNA molecule by a template-switch 5' adaptor carrying 12 random nucleotides. At least 2.5 million CDR3-containing paired-end reads were obtained from each sample. All of the RNA was converted into first-strand cDNA using the Mint cDNA synthesis kit, with a TRBC-specific oligonucleotide serving as the primer. All cDNA was treated with uracil-DNA glycosylase and then went through a first 18-cycle PCR with the universal primers M1SS and BC2_uni_R. On the authors' methods: For normalization, 1 million high-quality reads, each with a distinct molecular identifier, were randomly selected from each sample. Instead of being binned into consensus sequences, reads that shared molecular identifiers were thrown out. MiTCR, set to a Q25 quality threshold and the strictest error-elimination algorithm, was used for CDR3 identification, clonotype clustering and error correction. A nonparametric unseen species model using Euler transformation provided a lower-bound estimate of total TCR beta diversity. Using fastp trimming at Q25 and MiXCR clonotype assembly, TCRdb reanalyzed the public sequencing data and kept in-frame beta chains. Rows merge per CDR3 protein into single entries with the most common DNA and genes. TCRdb assigned the V and J calls; the authors' analysis was not used. Recorded for this sample are about a million distinct CDR3 sequences; 35% to 40% of them occurred a single time. The top ten hold about an eighth of the sample.

This clonotype originated in a man younger than 30 in good health. This receptor chain uses TRBV9 and TRBJ2-7, and TRBD2 may be the D gene, going by 6 matching bases. Material for sequencing was blood. CDR3 region: CANSVAAGKSYEQYF. The sequenced DNA: TGTGCCAACAGCGTAGCTGCGGGGAAGTCCTACGAGCAGTACTTC. The entire variable domain, with the stretches around the CDR3 drawn from the reference TRBV9 and TRBJ2-7 proteins, is DSGVTQTPKHLITATGQRVTLRCSPRSGDLSVYWYQQSLDQGLQFLIQYYNGEERAKGNILERFSAQQFPDLHSELNLSSLELGDSALYFCANSVAAGKSYEQYFGPGTRLTVT.